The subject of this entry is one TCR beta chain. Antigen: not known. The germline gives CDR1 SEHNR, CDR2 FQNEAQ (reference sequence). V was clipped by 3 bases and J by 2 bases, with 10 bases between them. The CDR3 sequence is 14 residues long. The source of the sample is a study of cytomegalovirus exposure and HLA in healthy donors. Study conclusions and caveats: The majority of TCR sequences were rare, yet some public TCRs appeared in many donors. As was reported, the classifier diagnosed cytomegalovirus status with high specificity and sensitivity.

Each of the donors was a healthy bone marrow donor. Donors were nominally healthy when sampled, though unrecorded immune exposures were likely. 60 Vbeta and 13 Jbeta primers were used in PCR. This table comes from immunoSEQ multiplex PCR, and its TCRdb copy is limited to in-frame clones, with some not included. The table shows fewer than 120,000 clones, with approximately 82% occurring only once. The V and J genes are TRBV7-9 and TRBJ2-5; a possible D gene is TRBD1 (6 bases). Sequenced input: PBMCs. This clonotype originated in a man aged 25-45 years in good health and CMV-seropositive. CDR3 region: CASSFHRAQETQYF. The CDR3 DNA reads TGTGCCAGCAGCTTTCACAGGGCGCAAGAGACCCAGTACTTC.